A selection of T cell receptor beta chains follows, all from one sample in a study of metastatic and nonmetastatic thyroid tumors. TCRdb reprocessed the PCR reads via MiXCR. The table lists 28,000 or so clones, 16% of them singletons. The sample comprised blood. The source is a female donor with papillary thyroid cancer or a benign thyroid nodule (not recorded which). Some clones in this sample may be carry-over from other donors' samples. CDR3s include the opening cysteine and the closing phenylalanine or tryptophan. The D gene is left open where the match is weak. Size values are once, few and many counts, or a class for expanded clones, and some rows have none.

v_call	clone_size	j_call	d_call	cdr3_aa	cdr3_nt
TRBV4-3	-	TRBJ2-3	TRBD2	CASSQDLAGGGADTQYF	TGCGCCAGCAGCCAAGATCTAGCGGGAGGGGGGGCAGATACGCAGTATTTT
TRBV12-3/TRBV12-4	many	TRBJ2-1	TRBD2	CASGREGSYNEQFF	TGTGCCAGCGGGAGGGAGGGCTCCTACAATGAGCAGTTCTTC
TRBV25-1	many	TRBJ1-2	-	CASMRRGFGYTF	TGTGCCAGCATGAGGAGGGGCTTTGGCTACACCTTC
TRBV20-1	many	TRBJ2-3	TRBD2	CSATSRSGRGDTQYF	TGCAGTGCTACGAGTAGGAGCGGGAGGGGTGATACGCAGTATTTT
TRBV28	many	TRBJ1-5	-	CASSKWANQPQHF	TGTGCCAGCAGCAAGTGGGCAAATCAGCCCCAGCATTTT
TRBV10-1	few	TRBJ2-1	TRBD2	CASSHKLTGGYNEQFF	TGCGCCAGCAGCCACAAACTAACGGGAGGCTACAATGAGCAGTTCTTC
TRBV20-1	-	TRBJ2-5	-	CSARVWVAETQYF	TGCAGTGCTAGAGTATGGGTAGCAGAGACCCAGTACTTC
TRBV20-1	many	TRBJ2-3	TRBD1	CSARLGQALFTDTQYF	TGCAGTGCTCGACTCGGACAGGCATTATTCACAGATACGCAGTATTTT
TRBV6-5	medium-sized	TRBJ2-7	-	CASSYSTSGMDEQYF	TGTGCCAGCAGTTACTCGACGTCAGGAATGGACGAGCAGTACTTC
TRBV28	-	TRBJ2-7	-	CASVPGAIYEQYF	TGTGCCAGTGTACCAGGGGCGATCTACGAGCAGTACTTC
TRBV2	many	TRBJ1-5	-	CARGAGDQPQHF	TGTGCCAGGGGCGCAGGGGATCAGCCCCAGCATTTT
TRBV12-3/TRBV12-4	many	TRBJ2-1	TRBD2	CASRPGTSGNHYNEQFF	TGTGCCAGCAGGCCCGGGACTAGCGGGAACCACTACAATGAGCAGTTCTTC
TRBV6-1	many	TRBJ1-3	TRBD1	CASWDSLSGNTIYF	TGTGCCAGTTGGGACAGTCTCTCTGGAAACACCATATATTTT
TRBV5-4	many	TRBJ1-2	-	CASSLDRLYGYTF	TGTGCCAGCAGCTTGGACAGACTCTATGGCTACACCTTC
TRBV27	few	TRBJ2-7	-	CASSTLTRFSYEHYF	TGTGCCAGCAGTACCCTGACTAGGTTCTCCTACGAGCATTACTTC
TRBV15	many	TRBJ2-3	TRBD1	CATSTRKWTGTSTDTQYF	TGTGCCACCAGCACTCGCAAGTGGACAGGGACAAGCACAGATACGCAGTATTTT
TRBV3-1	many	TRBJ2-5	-	CASSLGRETQYF	TGTGCCAGCAGCCTGGGGAGAGAGACCCAGTACTTC
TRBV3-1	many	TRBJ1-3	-	CASSQDNGPGNTIYF	TGTGCCAGCAGCCAAGATAATGGACCTGGAAACACCATATATTTT
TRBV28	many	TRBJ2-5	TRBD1	CASSLLSLQGAHQETQYF	TGTGCCAGCAGTTTACTGTCCTTACAGGGGGCGCATCAGGAGACCCAGTACTTC
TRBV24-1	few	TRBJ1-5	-	CASSRRDGDQPQHF	TGTGCCAGCAGTCGACGTGATGGTGATCAGCCCCAGCATTTT
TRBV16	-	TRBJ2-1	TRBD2	CASSQSASGNQNEQFF	TGTGCCAGCAGCCAATCGGCTAGCGGAAACCAAAATGAGCAGTTCTTC
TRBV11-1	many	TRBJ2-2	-	CASSLDRERWDTGELFF	TGTGCCAGCAGCTTAGACAGGGAACGGTGGGACACCGGGGAGCTGTTTTTT
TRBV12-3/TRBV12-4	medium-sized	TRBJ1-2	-	CASRPTGLGNYGYTF	TGTGCCAGCAGACCAACAGGGTTGGGAAACTATGGCTACACCTTC
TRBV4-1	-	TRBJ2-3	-	CASSQVGISSTDTQYF	TGCGCCAGCAGCCAAGTTGGTATTTCTAGCACAGATACGCAGTATTTT
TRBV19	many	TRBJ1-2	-	CASRPNFGGFGYTF	TGTGCCAGTAGACCAAACTTCGGGGGCTTTGGCTACACCTTC
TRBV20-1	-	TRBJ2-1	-	CSARGFTTYNEQFF	TGCAGTGCTAGGGGATTTACTACCTACAATGAGCAGTTCTTC
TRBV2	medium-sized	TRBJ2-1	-	CASSPDRKHNEQFF	TGTGCCAGCAGCCCCGACAGGAAACACAATGAGCAGTTCTTC
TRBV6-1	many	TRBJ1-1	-	CASSEARSETEAFF	TGTGCCAGCAGTGAAGCGCGGAGTGAGACTGAAGCTTTCTTT
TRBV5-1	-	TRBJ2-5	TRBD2	CASSLGRTSGQQETQYF	TGCGCCAGCAGCTTGGGTCGGACTAGCGGGCAACAAGAGACCCAGTACTTC
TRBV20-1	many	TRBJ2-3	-	CSARVADITDTQYF	TGCAGTGCCAGGGTGGCGGACATCACAGATACGCAGTATTTT
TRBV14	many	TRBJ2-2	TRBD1	CASSQEATGVTGELFF	TGTGCCAGCAGCCAAGAAGCAACAGGGGTCACCGGGGAGCTGTTTTTT
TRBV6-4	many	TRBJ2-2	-	CASSDSIGGGELFF	TGTGCCAGCAGTGACTCGATAGGAGGCGGGGAGCTGTTTTTT
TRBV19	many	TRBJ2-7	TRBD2	CASSIDSGEIYEQYF	TGTGCCAGTAGTATAGATAGCGGGGAAATCTACGAGCAGTACTTC
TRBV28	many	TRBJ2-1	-	CASSLPALGKDEQFF	TGTGCCAGCAGTTTACCGGCGCTCGGAAAGGATGAGCAGTTCTTC
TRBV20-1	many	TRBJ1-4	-	CSARVVKFEKLFF	TGCAGTGCTAGGGTCGTGAAGTTCGAAAAACTGTTTTTT
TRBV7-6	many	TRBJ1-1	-	CASSLFFTQVNTEAFF	TGTGCCAGCAGCTTATTTTTCACGCAAGTTAACACTGAAGCTTTCTTT
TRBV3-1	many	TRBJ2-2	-	CASSLSTVFRAGELFF	TGTGCCAGCAGCCTCTCGACAGTCTTTAGGGCCGGGGAGCTGTTTTTT
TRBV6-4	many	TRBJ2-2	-	CASSEGSYTGELFF	TGTGCCAGCAGTGAGGGCAGCTACACCGGGGAGCTGTTTTTT
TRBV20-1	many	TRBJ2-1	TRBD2	CSARATSGSYNEQFF	TGCAGTGCTAGAGCGACTAGCGGCTCCTACAATGAGCAGTTCTTC
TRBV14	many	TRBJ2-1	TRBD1	CASSQDLGTGKFF	TGTGCCAGCAGCCAAGATCTCGGGACAGGGAAGTTCTTC